The clone carrying this TCR beta chain was seen a handful of times. The antigen is undetermined. Trimming took 1 base from V and 6 from J, leaving 8 bases between them. Germline CDR1 reads SGHAT; CDR2 reads FQNNGV. CDR3 length equals 13 residues. Reverse transcription of all isolated RNA meant that expressed TCRB transcripts were sequenced. Here immunoSEQ multiplex PCR was the method, and the copy in TCRdb shows in-frame clones only, minus some. The repertoire holds 630,000 or so clones, with over 12% as singletons. This specimen comes from a study of beta chain features in type 1 diabetes. Study as a whole: Healthy donors resembled patients in age, gender and cell yields. Across every sample, over 100 million sorted cells were examined in total.

Broader study findings: HLA influence on TCRB rearrangement stayed unresolved here. Among all four CD4+ subsets, Type 1 diabetes patients had TCRB CDR3s that were moderately but significantly shorter. VDJ junctions from patients with type 1 diabetes contained fewer insertions and more deletions.

Sequenced sample: naive CD4+ T cells from blood. V gene TRBV11-2 combines with J gene TRBJ2-3; D gene ambiguous. The clonotype was recovered from a man aged 18 to 35 with type 1 diabetes. The chain's CDR3 is CASSLAGLDTQYF. CDR3 sequence (DNA): TGTGCCAGCAGCTTAGCCGGCTTGGATACGCAGTATTTT.